This T cell receptor (beta chain) was obtained from a study of blood T cells in healthy people across ages. A word on this clonotype: What it binds is not known.

Drawing of peripheral blood yielded 8.5 to 10 milliliters from each donor. Study results and caveats: Nothing was known about donor CMV status, and this possibly confounded expanded clonotype changes.

V gave up 2 bases and J gave up 4 bases, with 12 bases separating them. The germline V gene encodes CDR1 MGHRA and CDR2 YSYEKL. CDR3 length: 15 amino acids. It was with a sample-barcoded 5' primer and a J-beta primer mix that a second PCR of about 6 to 11 cycles was run. TCRdb called the 5' RACE reads again in MiXCR, with one record for every CDR3 protein. The profile shows hundreds of thousands of distinct CDR3 sequences, nearly 25% of them singletons. The same sample was also studied in work on T cells of mothers and their children. That work states: Material was donated by three healthy Caucasian mothers and their six children.

Sample: blood. The V gene is TRBV4-1, the J gene TRBJ2-1; D may be TRBD1 (5 bases). The TCR comes from a boy between 10 and 17 years old in good health. The CDR3 sequence is CASSQILTEYNEQFF. The CDR3 DNA is TGCGCCAGCAGCCAAATCCTGACAGAGTACAATGAGCAGTTCTTC.